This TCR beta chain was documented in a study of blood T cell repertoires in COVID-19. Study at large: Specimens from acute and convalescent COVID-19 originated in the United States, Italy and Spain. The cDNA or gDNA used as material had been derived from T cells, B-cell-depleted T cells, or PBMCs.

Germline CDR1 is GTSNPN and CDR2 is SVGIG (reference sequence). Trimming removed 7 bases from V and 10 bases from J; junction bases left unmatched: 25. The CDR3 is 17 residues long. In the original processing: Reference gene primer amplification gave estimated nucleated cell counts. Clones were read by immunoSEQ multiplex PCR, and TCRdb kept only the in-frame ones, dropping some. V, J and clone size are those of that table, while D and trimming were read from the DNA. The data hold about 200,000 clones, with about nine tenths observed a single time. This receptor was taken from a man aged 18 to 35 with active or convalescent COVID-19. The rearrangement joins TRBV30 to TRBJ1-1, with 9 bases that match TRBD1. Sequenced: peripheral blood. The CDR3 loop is CASKGTGPRMGQMGAFF. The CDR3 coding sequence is TGTGCCTCCAAAGGGACAGGGCCACGAATGGGACAAATGGGAGCTTTCTTT.